This TCR beta chain was captured by sequencing in a study of identical twins. V trimming: 0 bases; J trimming: 2 bases; junction bases outside the gene matches: 7. The germline CDR1 and CDR2 sequences are SGHTA and FQGNSA. This CDR3 has 17 residues. TCRdb independently ran MiXCR on the 5' RACE reads; one entry per CDR3 protein. Of 230,000 or so distinct CDR3 sequences in the sample, roughly 8.7% were seen once. These data are also associated with another study on yellow fever vaccine responses in identical twins.

Sample: CD8+ T cells sorted from blood. V and J are TRBV7-2 and TRBJ2-3, with TRBD1 matching 8 bases. The sequence came from a woman under 30 in good health. The chain's CDR3 is CASSLAPTGDDTDTQYF. The CDR3 nucleotides are TGTGCCAGCAGCTTAGCCCCGACAGGGGACGACACAGATACGCAGTATTTT.